Each of the 24 T cell receptor beta chains below was sequenced from the same sample in a study of cytomegalovirus exposure and HLA in healthy donors. TCRdb keeps only in-frame clones here, not all; method: immunoSEQ multiplex PCR. This table holds hundreds of thousands of clones, 86% found once. Specimen: PBMCs. The source of these receptors is a woman aged 18 to 35 in good health and CMV-seronegative.

The rearrangement links TRBV6-5 to TRBJ2-3, with 9 bases lining up with TRBD2. V trimming: 5 bases; J trimming: 2 bases; junction bases outside the gene matches: 5. The CDR3 covers 15 residues. The germline V gene encodes CDR1 MNHEY and CDR2 SVGAGI. The CDR3 here is CASSGAGGPTDTQYF. CDR3 nucleotides: TGTGCCAGCAGTGGGGCGGGGGGGCCCACAGATACGCAGTATTTT.

A single count supports this clone. V usage is TRBV5-1 and J usage is TRBJ1-1; 7 nucleotides match TRBD1. CDR3 size: 16 residues. After removal of 4 bases from V and 0 bases from J, the junction contained 9 bases not matched to a gene. The germline gives CDR1 SGHRS, CDR2 YFSETQ. CDR3 residues: CASSAIQGQMNTEAFF. The CDR3 DNA follows: TGCGCCAGCAGCGCAATACAGGGGCAAATGAACACTGAAGCTTTCTTT.

This clone occurred a few times. This chain uses TRBV20-1 with TRBJ2-7; D not certain. Per the germline V gene, CDR1 is DFQATT and CDR2 is SNEGSKA (reference sequence). Trimming removed 3 bases from V and 0 bases from J, with 3 bases in between. CDR3 length equals 11 residues. The CDR3 here is CSASSSYEQYF. The CDR3 DNA is TGCAGTGCTAGCAGCTCCTACGAGCAGTACTTC.

The J gene is TRBJ1-5, the V gene TRBV7-8; D ambiguous. The V and J ends lost 3 bases and 3 bases respectively, with 15 bases between them. This CDR3 is 16 amino acids long. Germline CDR1 reads SGHVS; CDR2 reads FQNEAQ. The CDR3 sequence is CASSFSGSPSNQPQHF. CDR3 nucleotide sequence: TGTGCCAGCAGCTTCTCGGGATCCCCATCCAATCAGCCCCAGCATTTT. Filled out from reference TRBV7-8 and TRBJ1-5, the complete variable domain reads GAGVSQSPRYKVAKRGQDVALRCDPISGHVSLFWYQQALGQGPEFLTYFQNEAQLDKSGLPSDRFFAERPEGSVSTLKIQRTQQEDSAVYLCASSFSGSPSNQPQHFGDGTRLSIL.

The chain joins TRBV7-2 to TRBJ2-7, with D possibly matching TRBD1 (6 bases). CDR1 SGHTA and CDR2 FQGNSA come from the germline V gene. Deletions cut 5 bases from V and 3 bases from J, with 8 bases between. This CDR3 contains 12 residues. The chain's CDR3 is CASSVRGYEQYF. The CDR3, as DNA: TGTGCCAGCAGCGTCAGGGGCTACGAGCAGTACTTC.

The V gene is TRBV5-1, the J gene TRBJ1-2; 8 positions agree with TRBD1. The germline CDR1 and CDR2 sequences are SGHRS and YFSETQ. V shed 5 bases and J 6 bases; nucleotides not matched to a gene: 3. This CDR3 comprises 12 residues. Here the CDR3 reads CASSEDRDGYTF. The CDR3 DNA is TGCGCCAGCAGTGAGGACAGGGATGGCTACACCTTC. Full variable domain (outside the CDR3, taken from reference TRBV5-1 and TRBJ1-2): KAGVTQTPRYLIKTRGQQVTLSCSPISGHRSVSWYQQTPGQGLQFLFEYFSETQRNKGNFPGRFSGRQFSNSRSEMNVSTLELGDSALYLCASSEDRDGYTFGSGTRLTVV.

The rearrangement uses TRBV6-1 and TRBJ2-7, with D maybe TRBD1 (5 bases). The V gene's germline CDR1 is MNHNS and CDR2 SASEGT. This CDR3 spans 15 amino acids. Trimming removed 0 bases at V and 5 bases at J, with 14 bases between. CDR3 bases: TGTGCCAGCAGTGAAGCTGGCGACAGTGCCCACGAGCAGTACTTC. It yields the protein CASSEAGDSAHEQYF.

This clone turned up a few times. The genes are TRBV30 and TRBJ1-5, with D possibly being TRBD1 (6 bases). V gave up 3 bases and J gave up 0 bases, with 12 bases separating them. CDR1 is GTSNPN, CDR2 SVGIG, per germline (reference sequence). This CDR3 region has 15 residues. In DNA, the CDR3 is TGTGCCTGGAGCGGACAGCTCTATAGCAATCAGCCCCAGCATTTT. Protein product: CAWSGQLYSNQPQHF. Full variable domain (outside the CDR3, taken from reference TRBV30 and TRBJ1-5): SQTIHQWPATLVQPVGSPLSLECTVEGTSNPNLYWYRQAAGRGLQLLFYSVGIGQISSEVPQNLSASRPQDRQFILSSKKLLLSDSGFYLCAWSGQLYSNQPQHFGDGTRLSIL.

The chain is built from TRBV2 and TRBJ1-1; 7 bases align to TRBD1. Germline V gene sequence: CDR1 SNHLY, CDR2 FYNNEI. The CDR3 extends over 15 amino acids. V dropped 6 bases and J dropped 1; count of bases not matched to a gene: 8. CDR3 DNA: TGTGCCAGCAGGGCGGGACAGCGAAGGAACACTGAAGCTTTCTTT. Its translation: CASRAGQRRNTEAFF.

This chain links TRBV9 with TRBJ2-1; D may be TRBD2 (5 bases). CDR1 and CDR2 from the germline V gene are SGDLS and YYNGEE. The CDR3 consists of 15 residues. Trimming shortened V by 2 bases and J by 0 bases, and 9 bases separated the two germline ends. The CDR3 is CASSVSGNSYNEQFF. The CDR3 DNA is TGTGCCAGCAGCGTCTCGGGGAACTCCTACAATGAGCAGTTCTTC.

This chain links TRBV5-4 with TRBJ1-1; 10 nucleotides agree with TRBD1. The germline gives CDR1 SGHNT, CDR2 YYREEE (reference sequence). The J segment lost 0 bases and the V segment lost 3 bases, leaving 2 bases of the junction unmatched. The CDR3 is made up of 15 amino acids. CDR3 nucleotides: TGTGCCAGCAGCTGGGACAGGGGCATGAACACTGAAGCTTTCTTT. Protein product: CASSWDRGMNTEAFF. Combining the CDR3 with reference TRBV5-4 and TRBJ1-1 gives the whole variable domain ETGVTQSPTHLIKTRGQQVTLRCSSQSGHNTVSWYQQALGQGPQFIFQYYREEENGRGNFPPRFSGLQFPNYSSELNVNALELDDSALYLCASSWDRGMNTEAFFGQGTRLTVV.

J is TRBJ1-2 and V is TRBV7-9; the match to TRBD1 covers 12 bases. Losses at the gene ends were 5 bases for V and 3 bases for J; bases not matched to a gene: 1. This CDR3 has 14 amino acids. From germline, CDR1 is SEHNR and CDR2 FQNEAQ (reference sequence). The CDR3 nucleotides read TGTGCCAGCAGCGGGACAGGGGGCGACTATGGCTACACCTTC. Its protein product is CASSGTGGDYGYTF.

This chain links TRBV9 with TRBJ1-1; D not resolved. CDR1 is SGDLS, CDR2 YYNGEE, per germline. The CDR3 loop spans 15 amino acids. V dropped 0 bases and J dropped 1 base, with 10 bases sitting between them. CDR3 in amino acids: CASSVAGRGNTEAFF. DNA of the CDR3: TGTGCCAGCAGCGTAGCCGGCCGGGGGAACACTGAAGCTTTCTTT.

This clone was counted a few times. The gene calls are TRBV14 and TRBJ2-2; the D gene is possibly TRBD1 (5 bases). Germline-derived CDR1 and CDR2 are SGHDN and FVKESK. The length of the CDR3 is 12 residues. Trimming stripped 3 bases from V and 6 bases from J, with 5 bases between. As DNA, the CDR3 is TGTGCCAGCAGCCACAGGGCCGGGGAGCTGTTTTTT. Residues: CASSHRAGELFF.

The rearrangement joins TRBV6-5 to TRBJ1-1; D is perhaps TRBD1 (6 bases). V was trimmed by 4 bases and J by 0 bases, leaving 12 bases between them. The CDR3 has 15 amino acids. The germline V gene encodes CDR1 MNHEY and CDR2 SVGAGI. The CDR3 reads CASSSTGHMNTEAFF. The CDR3 DNA is TGTGCCAGCAGTTCTACGGGACACATGAACACTGAAGCTTTCTTT.

V is TRBV20-1 and J is TRBJ1-2; D is uncertain. Germline CDR1 and CDR2: DFQATT and SNEGSKA (reference sequence). This CDR3 has 11 residues. The ends were cut back, 3 bases at V and 1 base at J, with 3 bases in the middle. The CDR3 nucleotides are TGCAGTGCTAGGAGTAACTATGGCTACACCTTC. Protein product: CSARSNYGYTF.

This chain joins TRBV7-9 and TRBJ1-5; 9 bases are a match to TRBD1. CDR1 is SEHNR, CDR2 FQNEAQ, per germline (reference sequence). J gave up 0 bases and V 5 bases, and 2 bases lay outside the gene matches. The CDR3 runs to 15 residues. CDR3 coding DNA: TGTGCCAGCAGCCTGGGACAGGGTAGCAATCAGCCCCAGCATTTT. This encodes CASSLGQGSNQPQHF. Together with reference TRBV7-9 and TRBJ1-5, the CDR3 gives the full variable domain: DTGVSQNPRHKITKRGQNVTFRCDPISEHNRLYWYRQTLGQGPEFLTYFQNEAQLEKSRLLSDRFSAERPKGSFSTLEIQRTEQGDSAMYLCASSLGQGSNQPQHFGDGTRLSIL.

J is TRBJ2-6 and V is TRBV28; TRBD1 aligns across 9 bases. J was trimmed by 0 bases and V by 6 bases; bases with no gene match: 3. Germline lookup yields CDR1 MDHEN and CDR2 SYDVKM. This CDR3 spans 16 amino acids. The CDR3 DNA sequence: TGTGCCAGCAGGGAGACAGGGGGCTCTGGGGCCAACGTCCTGACTTTC. As protein: CASRETGGSGANVLTF. Filled out from reference TRBV28 and TRBJ2-6, the complete variable domain reads DVKVTQSSRYLVKRTGEKVFLECVQDMDHENMFWYRQDPGLGLRLIYFSYDVKMKEKGDIPEGYSVSREKKERFSLILESASTNQTSMYLCASRETGGSGANVLTFGAGSRLTVL.

J is TRBJ2-1 and V is TRBV28; a possible D gene is TRBD2 (6 bases). V lost 3 bases and J lost 10, with 13 bases in between. The germline gives CDR1 MDHEN, CDR2 SYDVKM. The CDR3 extends over 13 amino acids. The CDR3 protein is CASSFRTSREQFF. The CDR3 coding sequence is TGTGCCAGCAGTTTTCGTACTAGCAGGGAGCAGTTCTTC.

J is TRBJ1-5 and V is TRBV6-6; D ambiguous. The CDR3 contains 13 residues. V was cut by 2 bases and J by 1 base, with 3 bases left in between. Looked up from germline, CDR1 is MNHNY and CDR2 is SVGAGI (reference sequence). CDR3: CASSYESNQPQHF. DNA for the CDR3: TGTGCCAGCAGTTACGAGAGCAATCAGCCCCAGCATTTT.

The rearrangement links TRBV6-5 to TRBJ2-7; tentatively, D is TRBD1 (6 bases). Trimming cost V 6 bases and J 3 bases, with 15 bases left between them. This CDR3 contains 14 residues. In germline, CDR1 is MNHEY, CDR2 SVGAGI. The CDR3 bases are TGTGCCAGCAGACCCCCACAGGGAAACTACGAGCAGTACTTC. This sequence encodes CASRPPQGNYEQYF.

The chain links TRBV27 to TRBJ1-2; D is ambiguous. V was clipped by 5 bases and J by 2 bases, with 12 bases between them. CDR1 and CDR2 (germline): MNHEY, SMNVEV (reference sequence). CDR3 size: 14 residues. The CDR3 reads CASSPTTRNYGYTF. In DNA, the CDR3 is TGTGCCAGCAGTCCTACGACACGCAACTATGGCTACACCTTC.

V and J are TRBV12-5 and TRBJ2-3, with 9 nucleotides matching TRBD2. CDR1 and CDR2 (germline): LGHNT, FRNRAP. There are 13 residues in the CDR3. After removal of 8 bases from V and 5 bases from J, the junction contained 5 bases not matched to a gene. CDR3 DNA sequence: TGTGCTAGTCTTCAGCGGGAGGAAGATACGCAGTATTTT. This translates into CASLQREEDTQYF.

The J gene is TRBJ2-2, the V gene TRBV28, with D possibly being TRBD2 (6 bases). Trimming pared 3 bases from V and 2 bases from J, leaving 13 bases between. The germline V gene has CDR1 MDHEN and CDR2 SYDVKM. The CDR3 has 16 amino acids. In nucleotides, the CDR3 is TGTGCCAGCAGTTTGGCGCTAGCGAGAAACACCGGGGAGCTGTTTTTT. Translating gives CASSLALARNTGELFF.